This is a list of T cell receptor beta chains from one sample in a study of cytomegalovirus exposure and HLA in healthy donors. Sequenced by immunoSEQ multiplex PCR; TCRdb stores in-frame clones only, minus some. Of about 140,000 clones detected, approximately 83% appear once; the ten largest clones hold around 4%. What was sequenced was PBMCs. These receptors all stem from a man in his forties or fifties in good health and CMV-seropositive. The CDR3 runs from the conserved cysteine through the conserved F or W. D genes are given only for firm matches. Size is omitted from some rows. Given values are once, few, many or a class for expanded clones.

d_gene	abundance	v_gene	j_gene	CDR3nt	CDR3aa
.	.	TRBV9	TRBJ2-3	TGTGCCAGCAGCGTTTTTTCGACCGGAGTGGATACGCAGTATTTT	CASSVFSTGVDTQYF
TRBD1	few	TRBV19	TRBJ1-5	TGTGCCAGTAGTATAACTCTCCGGGACAGGGCGGGGCAGCCCCAGCATTTT	CASSITLRDRAGQPQHF
TRBD1	few	TRBV5-1	TRBJ1-3	TGCGCCAGCAGCTCTCGACAGGGACCTGGAAACACCATATATTTT	CASSSRQGPGNTIYF
TRBD2	.	TRBV9	TRBJ2-1	TGTGCCAGCAGCGTAGGGACTAGCGGGAATGAGCAGTTCTTC	CASSVGTSGNEQFF
TRBD2	.	TRBV7-2	TRBJ2-3	TGTGCCAGCAGGATTAGGAGGCGGGGGACAGATACGCAGTATTTT	CASRIRRRGTDTQYF
.	.	TRBV29-1	TRBJ1-1	TGCAGCGTTGACGGGAGGGACACTGAAGCTTTCTTT	CSVDGRDTEAFF
TRBD2	.	TRBV19	TRBJ2-3	TGTGCCAGTAGTATGACGCTAGCGGGGGGGCAAGATACGCAGTATTTT	CASSMTLAGGQDTQYF
.	.	TRBV25-1	TRBJ2-5	TGTGCCAGCAGTGTACAGGGAGGGGAGACCCAGTACTTC	CASSVQGGETQYF
.	.	TRBV4-1	TRBJ2-1	TGCGCCAGCAGCCAACCCTTGGGGCAGATCTACAATGAGCAGTTCTTC	CASSQPLGQIYNEQFF
TRBD1	once	TRBV30	TRBJ2-7	TGTGCCTGGAGTCCGACAGGGGCCTACGAGCAGTACTTC	CAWSPTGAYEQYF
.	.	TRBV2	TRBJ1-5	TGTGCCAGCAGTGAAGCTGAAGGGGTAAGGCCCCAGCCCCAGCATTTT	CASSEAEGVRPQPQHF
.	.	TRBV30	TRBJ1-2	TGTGCCTGGAGCTCGGGGGTCGGCTATGGCTACACCTTC	CAWSSGVGYGYTF
.	.	TRBV11-2	TRBJ2-7	TGTGCCAGCAGCCCCAACGGACAGCAGCCCCGGGTGTACTTC	CASSPNGQQPRVYF
.	.	TRBV18	TRBJ2-5	TGTGCCAGCTCACCAGGGGCGGAGACCCAGTACTTC	CASSPGAETQYF
.	.	TRBV6-5	TRBJ1-2	TGTGCCAGCACCGAAGAGACAGCAAGGGGCTACACCTTC	CASTEETARGYTF
TRBD1	.	TRBV9	TRBJ2-1	TGTGCCAGCAGCCCAAGACAGGGGGCGCCCTACAATGAGCAGTTCTTC	CASSPRQGAPYNEQFF
.	.	TRBV14	TRBJ2-2	TGTGCCAGCAGCCAAGTCATTCAGGACAGTTACACCGGGGAGCTGTTTTTT	CASSQVIQDSYTGELFF